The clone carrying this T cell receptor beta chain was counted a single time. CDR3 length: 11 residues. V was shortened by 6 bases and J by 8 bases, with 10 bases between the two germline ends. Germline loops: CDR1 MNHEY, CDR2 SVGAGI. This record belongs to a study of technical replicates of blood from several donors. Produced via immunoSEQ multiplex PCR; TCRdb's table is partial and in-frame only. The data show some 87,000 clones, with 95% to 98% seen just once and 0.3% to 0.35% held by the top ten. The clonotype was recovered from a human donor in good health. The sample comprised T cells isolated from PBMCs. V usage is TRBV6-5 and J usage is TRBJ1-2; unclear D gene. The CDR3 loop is CASRTSGGYTF. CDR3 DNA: TGTGCCAGCAGAACTAGTGGGGGCTACACCTTC.